The clone carrying this TCR beta chain was recorded a few times. Its antigen is not identified. The CDR3 totals 17 residues. With 4 bases clipped from V and 4 bases from J, the junction kept 8 bases outside the gene matches. Germline V gene data show CDR1 as SGHRS and CDR2 as YFSETQ. Time point denoted: patch test 2, 6 weeks after DPC sensitization. Indicated treatment: therapeutic diphenylcyclopropenone sensitization with weekly scalp DPC. Only after blood had been drawn was each patch test applied. This entry is derived from a study of human T cells and chemical hapten exposure. Study information: The sensitizing agent was 2% DPC, placed on around 2 cm by around 2 cm of upper inner arm skin. The study, taken as a whole, reports: Significantly more large CDR3 similarity clusters arose among expanded TCRs than among controls. DPC sensitization produced no change in TCRs with frequency above 1 in 1000.

TCRdb ran MiXCR on the RACE reads and lists one entry per CDR3 protein. The sample holds roughly 54,000 distinct CDR3 sequences, about 10% seen once. The sample was whole blood, taken in connection with sensitization to the hapten diphenylcyclopropenone (DPC). The receptor was derived from a woman in her forties or fifties with alopecia areata. Some clones in this sample may be carry-over from other donors' samples. The chain has TRBV5-1 and TRBJ2-1; 13 nucleotides match TRBD2. The CDR3 DNA is TGCGCCAGCAGCCCTGGACTAGCGGGGGCCTTATACAATGAGCAGTTCTTC. This gives the protein CASSPGLAGALYNEQFF. Full variable domain (rest looked up from reference TRBV5-1 and TRBJ2-1): KAGVTQTPRYLIKTRGQQVTLSCSPISGHRSVSWYQQTPGQGLQFLFEYFSETQRNKGNFPGRFSGRQFSNSRSEMNVSTLELGDSALYLCASSPGLAGALYNEQFFGPGTRLTVL.